This TCR beta chain comes out of a study of cytotoxic CD8 clonotypes in ibrutinib-treated CLL. CDR3 length: 15 residues. V lost 1 base and J lost 1, with 8 bases in between. CDR1 and CDR2 from the germline V gene are SGHTA and FQGNSA. This table comes from immunoSEQ multiplex PCR, and its TCRdb copy is limited to in-frame clones, with some not included. The profile covers some 140,000 clones, with around three quarters appearing a single time and 9.5% to 15% taken by the ten largest. This clone was recorded once. The sequence derives from a human donor with chronic lymphocytic leukemia. Sequenced here: PBMCs, sampled after 12 months of ibrutinib treatment. The V gene is TRBV7-2, the J gene TRBJ1-5; D call uncertain. The chain's CDR3 is CASSLDGRSNQPQHF. The CDR3 coding sequence is TGTGCCAGCAGCTTAGACGGTCGAAGCAATCAGCCCCAGCATTTT.